This T cell receptor beta chain was recorded in a study of blood T cell repertoires in COVID-19. Whole-study context: Sites across the United States, Italy and Spain contributed samples from acute and convalescent COVID-19. T cells, B-cell-depleted T cells, or PBMCs supplied cDNA or gDNA.

Original processing methods: How many nucleated cells were present was estimated from reference gene primer amplification. The protocol was immunoSEQ multiplex PCR, while the TCRdb copy is restricted to in-frame clones and leaves out a portion. V, J and clone size derive from that table, while D and trimming were established from the DNA sequence. In the table there are roughly 250,000 clones, around four fifths of which are singletons. Germline trimming cut 1 base from V and 7 bases from J; bases unmatched to any gene: 4. Germline CDR1 LGHDT, CDR2 YNNKEL (reference sequence). The CDR3 length is 13 residues.

Input material: peripheral blood. The sequence was obtained from a woman aged 55-70 years with active or convalescent COVID-19. The chain combines TRBV3-1 (or the pseudogene TRBV3-2) with TRBJ2-7; the match to TRBD1 covers 7 bases. The CDR3 sequence: CASSQVPGGEQYF. CDR3 sequence (DNA): TGTGCCAGCAGCCAAGTTCCAGGGGGTGAGCAGTACTTC.